This is a list of T cell receptor beta chains from one sample in a study of T cell repertoires in cytomegalovirus infection. TCRdb redid the calling of the reads with MiXCR, one entry per CDR3 protein. The data contain around 320,000 distinct CDR3 sequences, over 7.5% of them singletons. The source material was PBMCs. These receptors all stem from a human donor in good health (CMV status not recorded). Some clones in this sample may be carry-over from other donors' samples. The CDR3 runs from the conserved cysteine through the conserved F or W. The D gene is left open where the match is weak. Clone size is not always given. Where it is, it says once, few, many or a class for expanded clones.

TRBV7-9	.	TRBJ1-1	.	CASSLRGAPNTEAFF	TGTGCCAGCAGCTTACGGGGGGCCCCAAACACTGAAGCTTTCTTT
TRBV12-3/TRBV12-4	many	TRBJ2-3	.	CASSFVLARDTQYF	TGTGCCAGCAGTTTTGTGCTAGCCCGCGATACGCAGTATTTT
TRBV28	.	TRBJ2-3	TRBD1	CASSFPSGQGIRYF	TGTGCCAGCAGCTTCCCTTCGGGACAGGGGATTCGATATTTT
TRBV27	many	TRBJ2-3	TRBD1	CASSLGQGVDTQYF	TGTGCCAGCAGTTTGGGACAGGGGGTAGATACGCAGTATTTT
TRBV29-1	.	TRBJ1-1	.	CSVEAKGVRMNTEAFF	TGCAGCGTTGAAGCGAAAGGAGTTAGAATGAACACTGAAGCTTTCTTT
TRBV28	many	TRBJ2-5	.	CASRSAGGTTETQYF	TGTGCCAGCAGATCAGCGGGCGGGACCACAGAGACCCAGTACTTC
TRBV5-6	many	TRBJ1-4	.	CASSRRGLTNEKLFF	TGTGCCAGCAGCCGAAGGGGACTGACTAATGAAAAACTGTTTTTT
TRBV6-2/TRBV6-3	.	TRBJ2-1	TRBD1	CASSLQGEKGFF	TGTGCCAGCAGTCTCCAGGGGGAGAAGGGGTTCTTC
TRBV7-8	many	TRBJ2-7	.	CASSENRIGRNYEQYF	TGTGCCAGCAGCGAGAACCGGATCGGTCGTAACTACGAGCAGTACTTC
TRBV7-2	many	TRBJ2-3	TRBD2	CASSRTSGDGDTQYF	TGTGCCAGCAGCCGGACTAGCGGTGATGGAGATACGCAGTATTTT
TRBV7-2	many	TRBJ2-7	.	CASSVSYEQYF	TGTGCCAGCAGCGTCTCCTACGAGCAGTACTTC
TRBV28	.	TRBJ1-2	.	CASRRWKVQKFSGYTF	TGTGCCAGCAGACGTTGGAAGGTCCAAAAGTTCAGCGGCTACACCTTC
TRBV20-1	many	TRBJ2-1	TRBD1	CSAKWTGNEQFF	TGCAGTGCGAAATGGACAGGGAATGAGCAGTTCTTC
TRBV28	many	TRBJ1-5	.	CASSLLAGNSNQPQHF	TGTGCCAGCAGTTTATTGGCGGGTAATAGCAATCAGCCCCAGCATTTT
TRBV6-1	few	TRBJ1-1	.	CASTRNTEAFF	TGTGCCAGCACCAGAAACACTGAAGCTTTCTTT
TRBV2	few	TRBJ2-7	.	CASSGRGGSYEQYF	TGTGCCAGCAGTGGACGTGGCGGGTCCTACGAGCAGTACTTC
TRBV4-2	.	TRBJ2-1	TRBD2	CASSQGSRTSGNEQFF	TGTGCCAGCAGCCAAGGAAGTAGGACTAGCGGCAATGAGCAGTTCTTC
TRBV12-3/TRBV12-4	few	TRBJ2-7	TRBD1	CASSTGVMEPYEQYF	TGTGCCAGCAGCACAGGGGTGATGGAGCCCTACGAGCAGTACTTC
TRBV3-1	many	TRBJ1-1	.	CASSRRTVNTEAFF	TGTGCCAGCAGCCGCCGGACAGTGAACACTGAAGCTTTCTTT
TRBV7-2	many	TRBJ2-2	.	CASSLGQTNTGELFF	TGTGCCAGCAGCTTAGGACAAACCAACACCGGGGAGCTGTTTTTT
TRBV4-2	few	TRBJ2-2	TRBD2	CASSNLAGAVGELFF	TGTGCCAGCAGTAACCTAGCGGGAGCGGTCGGGGAGCTGTTTTTT
TRBV5-4	.	TRBJ2-5	TRBD2	CASSQLAGRGETQYF	TGTGCCAGCAGCCAACTAGCGGGTCGGGGAGAGACCCAGTACTTC
TRBV7-6	many	TRBJ2-7	.	CASSSEGPIREQYF	TGTGCCAGCAGCTCAGAGGGTCCCATTCGGGAGCAGTACTTC
TRBV20-1	.	TRBJ1-1	.	CSAKRHGGANTEAFF	TGCAGTGCTAAAAGGCATGGAGGGGCGAACACTGAAGCTTTCTTT
TRBV10-3	few	TRBJ2-3	TRBD2	CAISRLAGASDTQYF	TGTGCCATCAGTAGGCTAGCGGGGGCCTCAGATACGCAGTATTTT
TRBV27	.	TRBJ1-4	.	CASSSNRDAEKLFF	TGTGCCAGCAGTTCCAACAGGGATGCCGAAAAACTGTTTTTT
TRBV7-3	many	TRBJ2-2	TRBD1	CASSSQGQFTGELFF	TGTGCCAGCAGCTCCCAGGGACAGTTTACCGGGGAGCTGTTTTTT
TRBV27	many	TRBJ2-3	.	CASSLGVTDTQYF	TGTGCCAGCAGTTTGGGGGTGACAGATACGCAGTATTTT
TRBV5-6	.	TRBJ2-2	TRBD2	CASSWGLAEITGELFF	TGTGCCAGCAGCTGGGGACTAGCGGAAATTACCGGGGAGCTGTTTTTT
TRBV11-3	.	TRBJ2-4	TRBD1	CASSGGQGDAKNIQYF	TGTGCCAGCAGCGGGGGACAGGGGGATGCCAAAAACATTCAGTACTTC
TRBV7-2	many	TRBJ2-7	.	CASSLRDPYEQYF	TGTGCCAGCAGCTTAAGGGACCCCTACGAGCAGTACTTC
TRBV2	few	TRBJ2-1	.	CASKGNYNEQFF	TGTGCCAGCAAGGGCAACTACAATGAGCAGTTCTTC
TRBV7-9	many	TRBJ1-2	.	CASSTLDGGWGGYTF	TGTGCCAGCAGCACCCTCGACGGCGGATGGGGTGGCTACACCTTC
TRBV7-9	many	TRBJ2-3	TRBD2	CASSLRTSSRTDTQYF	TGTGCCAGCAGCTTAAGGACTAGCAGTAGGACAGATACGCAGTATTTT
TRBV12-3/TRBV12-4	many	TRBJ2-7	.	CASSAAAAHEQYF	TGTGCCAGCAGTGCCGCCGCGGCTCACGAGCAGTACTTC
TRBV7-3	many	TRBJ2-2	TRBD1	CASSLMIGRGRTGELFF	TGTGCCAGCAGCTTAATGATAGGCAGGGGGCGCACCGGGGAGCTGTTTTTT
TRBV7-3	many	TRBJ2-2	.	CASSSSRVAGELFF	TGTGCCAGCAGCTCCTCCCGGGTCGCCGGGGAGCTGTTTTTT
TRBV6-4	few	TRBJ2-3	TRBD2	CASSYGLAPDTQYF	TGTGCCAGCAGTTACGGACTAGCTCCAGATACGCAGTATTTT
TRBV7-3	many	TRBJ2-2	TRBD2	CASSQSGGANTGELFF	TGTGCCAGCAGCCAGAGCGGGGGAGCAAACACCGGGGAGCTGTTTTTT